This record covers a single TCR beta chain. This entry belongs to a study of blood T cell repertoires in COVID-19. Overall study: Material from acute and convalescent COVID-19 was sourced from the United States, Italy and Spain. Nucleic acid was either cDNA or gDNA, and it came from T cells, B-cell-depleted T cells, or PBMCs.

There are 14 residues in the CDR3. V was shortened by 0 bases and J by 6 bases, with 7 bases between the two germline ends. The germline CDR1 and CDR2 sequences are SGHRS and YFSETQ. Libraries were prepared by immunoSEQ multiplex PCR; TCRdb keeps only in-frame clonotypes and omits some of them. The sample contains about 34,000 clones, approximately 81% of which appear only once. The V and J genes are TRBV5-1 and TRBJ1-6, with D possibly being TRBD1 (5 bases). Sequencing was carried out using peripheral blood. This TCR was sampled from a human donor with acute or convalescent COVID-19. The donor label of this sample is uncertain. The CDR3 sequence: CASSLGQSNSPLHF. The CDR3 DNA is TGCGCCAGCAGCTTGGGACAGTCTAATTCACCCCTCCACTTT.